This T cell receptor (beta chain) originates from a study of cytomegalovirus exposure and HLA in healthy donors. General study results and limits: CMV serostatus was the only immune exposure information that was available. Accurate predictions that matched the HLA-A and HLA-B alleles of most subjects were reportedly made from TCR beta sequences.

Use of 60 Vbeta and 13 Jbeta primers characterized the PCR. Generated by immunoSEQ multiplex PCR, the TCRdb table keeps only in-frame clones and is missing some. The sample gives approximately 140,000 clones, roughly three fifths of which show up once; around 1.9% is in the top ten. CDR1 and CDR2 from the germline V gene are SGHRS and YFSETQ. The CDR3 length is 14 residues. Trimming removed 7 bases at V and 5 bases at J, with 18 bases between. Healthy donors of bone marrow made up the group. Worth noting for this clone: The antigen remains unidentified.

The chain is built from TRBV5-1 and TRBJ2-5; possible D gene TRBD2, 7 bases. The sample was PBMCs. This receptor was identified in a male donor in good health and CMV-seronegative. The CDR3 DNA sequence: TGCGCCAGCGCCCGAGGGGGGGCTGGGGAGACCCAGTACTTC. Translated, it gives CASARGGAGETQYF. Supplemented by reference TRBV5-1 and TRBJ2-5, the full variable domain reads KAGVTQTPRYLIKTRGQQVTLSCSPISGHRSVSWYQQTPGQGLQFLFEYFSETQRNKGNFPGRFSGRQFSNSRSEMNVSTLELGDSALYLCASARGGAGETQYFGPGTRLLVL.